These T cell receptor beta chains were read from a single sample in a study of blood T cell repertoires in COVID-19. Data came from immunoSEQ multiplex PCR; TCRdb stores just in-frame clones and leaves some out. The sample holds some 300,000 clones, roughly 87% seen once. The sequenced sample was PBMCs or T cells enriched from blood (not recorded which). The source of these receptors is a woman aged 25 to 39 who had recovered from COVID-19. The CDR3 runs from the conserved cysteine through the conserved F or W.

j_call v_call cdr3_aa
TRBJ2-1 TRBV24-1 CATSDPTPHSGAGSYNEQFF
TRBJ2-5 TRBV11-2 CASSPERGLGVTQYF
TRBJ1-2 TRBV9 CASSDKPGDYGYTF
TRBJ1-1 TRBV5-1 CASSLYGTGNTEAFF
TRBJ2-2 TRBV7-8 CASSFGQGANTGELFF
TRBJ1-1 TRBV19 CASSIAGDTEAFF
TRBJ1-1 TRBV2 CASTLTGGTEAFF
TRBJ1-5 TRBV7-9 CASSLALSGLYSNQPQHF
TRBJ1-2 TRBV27 CASSLSANGAYGYTF
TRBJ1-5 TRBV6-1 CASSERRGGQPQHF
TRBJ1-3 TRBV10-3 CAISVRAGRGNTIYF
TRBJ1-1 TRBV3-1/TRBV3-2 CASSPWDRERTEAFF
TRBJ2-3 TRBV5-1 CASSLEIGRTGGYTDTQYF
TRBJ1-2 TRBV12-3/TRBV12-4 CASSFDRGGGYTF
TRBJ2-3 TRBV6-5 CASRRQGALTDTQYF
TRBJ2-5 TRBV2 CASTPMGLGFEETQYF
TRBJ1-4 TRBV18 CASSPPGTVNEKLFF
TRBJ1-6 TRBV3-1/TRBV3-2 CASSPSGGTGESPLHF
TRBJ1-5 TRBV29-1 CSVDGGAGQPQHF
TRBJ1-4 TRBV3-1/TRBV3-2 CASSATGVNEKLFF
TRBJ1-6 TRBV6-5 CASERESNSPLHF
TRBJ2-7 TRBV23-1 CASSQSRDRGHEQYF
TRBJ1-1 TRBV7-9 CASTMGGLGNTEAFF
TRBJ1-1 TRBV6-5 CASSYGEGRLTEAFF
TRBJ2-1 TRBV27 CASSYATRGGNYNEQFF
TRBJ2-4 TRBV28 CASSSTAITHVYGFF
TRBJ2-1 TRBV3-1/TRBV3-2 CASSQETSGRIF
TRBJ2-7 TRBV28 CASSSDIWDSNYEQYF
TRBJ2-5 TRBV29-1 CSVCRGGQETQYF
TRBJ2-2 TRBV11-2 CASSRELRPGATGELFF
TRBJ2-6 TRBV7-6 CASSLAGPDGANVLTF
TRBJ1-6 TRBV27 CASSFLFGPAGNSPLHF
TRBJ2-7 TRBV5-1 CASSTRTGGWEQYF
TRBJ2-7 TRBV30 CAWNKDMTGDFSYEQYF
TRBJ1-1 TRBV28 CASSPSDRTNTEAFF
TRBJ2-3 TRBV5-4 CASSLGAGGTDTQYF
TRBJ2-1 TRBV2 CASRGLATDEQFF